These T cell receptor beta chains were read from a single sample in a study of early T cells in non-severe SARS-CoV-2 infection. In TCRdb, the 5' RACE reads were re-called with MiXCR into one record per CDR3 protein. The repertoire holds 30,000 or so distinct CDR3 sequences, with under 7.5% as singletons. The sample was whole blood. The receptors were sampled from an adult who was a healthcare worker with PCR-confirmed SARS-CoV-2 infection or an uninfected control (not recorded which). Each CDR3 is given with its conserved first and last residue. Fields, in order: V gene, J gene, D gene, clone size, CDR3 DNA, CDR3 protein. The D gene is left open where the match is weak. Some rows mark clone size as missing; the rest say once, few, many or name a class of expanded clone.

TRBV7-9	TRBJ2-3	.	few	TGTGCCAGCAGAGGGGGGCAGTTAGGGCGCACAGATACGCAGTATTTT	CASRGGQLGRTDTQYF
TRBV12-3/TRBV12-4	TRBJ1-2	.	many	TGTGCCAGCAGTTTAATGCTTCCCCAACGTGGCTACACCTTC	CASSLMLPQRGYTF
TRBV5-1	TRBJ1-1	.	many	TGCGCCAGCGGACCCCGGACGAACACTGAAGCTTTCTTT	CASGPRTNTEAFF
TRBV7-6	TRBJ2-2	TRBD2	few	TGTGCCAGCAGCTTAAGAGCGGGAGATCGGGAGCTGTTTTTT	CASSLRAGDRELFF
TRBV5-5	TRBJ2-7	.	many	TGTGCCAGCAGCTTGGCTGGGGTGGCCTGGGACGAGCAGTACTTC	CASSLAGVAWDEQYF
TRBV29-1	TRBJ1-6	TRBD1	.	TGCAGCGTTGCGGACAGGGGGACACCCCTCCACTTT	CSVADRGTPLHF
TRBV6-1	TRBJ2-6	.	many	TGTGCCAGCAGTGGGGCGATGGTTAGGGCCAACGTCCTGACTTTC	CASSGAMVRANVLTF
TRBV7-9	TRBJ2-3	.	.	TGTGCCAGCAGCTTAGGTTCGGAGCGGGCATACACAGATACGCAGTATTTT	CASSLGSERAYTDTQYF
TRBV7-9	TRBJ2-1	.	many	TGTGCCAGCAGCTTTCCCGGAGCCTCGTCCTACAATGAGCAGTTCTTC	CASSFPGASSYNEQFF
TRBV24-1	TRBJ1-1	.	many	TGTGCCACCAGTGCGCGGCGAGGCGGGGAAGCTTTCTTT	CATSARRGGEAFF
TRBV5-1	TRBJ1-4	.	.	TGCGCCAGCAGCTTGGACAGGAGAATGGGCGCTGAAAAACTGTTTTTT	CASSLDRRMGAEKLFF
TRBV4-2	TRBJ1-4	.	.	TGTGCCAGCAGCCAAGATTCCGCAACTAATGAAAAACTGTTTTTT	CASSQDSATNEKLFF
TRBV12-3/TRBV12-4	TRBJ1-5	.	many	TGTGCCAGCAGTTTAGGGGGTCCCAATCAGCCCCAGCATTTT	CASSLGGPNQPQHF
TRBV28	TRBJ1-2	.	many	TGTGCCAGCAGTGACACAGGGAACTATGGCTACACCTTC	CASSDTGNYGYTF
TRBV28	TRBJ1-2	TRBD1	many	TGTGCCAGCAGACGGACAGGGGGCAGGGAGGGCTACACCTTC	CASRRTGGREGYTF
TRBV20-1	TRBJ2-5	.	few	TGCAGTGCTTCGGACCCTCTTTCTCAAGAGACCCAGTACTTC	CSASDPLSQETQYF
TRBV18	TRBJ2-3	TRBD1	.	TGTGCCAGCTCACCCGGACAGGGGGCAGATACGCAGTATTTT	CASSPGQGADTQYF
TRBV28	TRBJ2-2	.	.	TGTGCCAGCAGTTTTTTCGGCCCGACCGGTCCCGGGGAGCTGTTTTTT	CASSFFGPTGPGELFF
TRBV29-1	TRBJ1-2	.	few	TGCAGCGTGAGGGCAGGGATCTGGAACTATGGCTACACCTTC	CSVRAGIWNYGYTF
TRBV28	TRBJ1-2	TRBD1	many	TGTGCCAGCAGTTACGGACAGGGGAGATATGGCTACACCTTC	CASSYGQGRYGYTF
TRBV28	TRBJ1-1	.	.	TGTGCCAGCAGTTTTAACAGGGTGACTGAAGCTTTCTTT	CASSFNRVTEAFF
TRBV5-1	TRBJ1-5	.	many	TGCGCCAGCAGCCCTGAGCCGGGCAACCAGCCCCAGCATTTT	CASSPEPGNQPQHF
TRBV20-1	TRBJ2-7	TRBD1	many	TGCAGTGCGCCGCAGGGGGCGGACTACGAGCAGTACTTC	CSAPQGADYEQYF
TRBV4-1	TRBJ2-7	TRBD2	many	TGCGCCAGCAGCCAAGATCTGGGGGGACTAGCGGGTATGTGGCAGTACTTC	CASSQDLGGLAGMWQYF
TRBV7-2	TRBJ2-5	.	few	TGTGCCAGCAGCTTAGCGCCATTCACTCCCGGGGAGACCCAGTACTTC	CASSLAPFTPGETQYF
TRBV19	TRBJ1-1	.	medium-sized	TGTGCCACCAGTTCGATGAACATGAACACTGAAGCTTTCTTT	CATSSMNMNTEAFF
TRBV11-2	TRBJ2-1	TRBD2	medium-sized	TGTGCCAGCAGCTTAGAGGGGACTAGCGTCTACAATGAGCAGTTCTTC	CASSLEGTSVYNEQFF
TRBV11-2	TRBJ2-3	.	few	TGTGCCAGCAGCTTAGTCTCAGGGGGGGCAGATACGCAGTATTTT	CASSLVSGGADTQYF
TRBV7-2	TRBJ2-1	.	many	TGTGCCAGCAGCCCTCTAGGGGGTCTTCATGAGCAGTTCTTC	CASSPLGGLHEQFF
TRBV2	TRBJ2-3	TRBD2	few	TGTGCCAGCAGTGTAGCTAGCGGGAGAGCAGATACGCAGTATTTT	CASSVASGRADTQYF
TRBV4-1	TRBJ1-2	.	few	TGCGCCAGCAGCCAAGGACCGCAGGGTAACTATGGCTACACCTTC	CASSQGPQGNYGYTF
TRBV20-1	TRBJ2-3	TRBD2	many	TGCAGTGCAACTCCTGGAACTAGCGGCACAGATACGCAGTATTTT	CSATPGTSGTDTQYF
TRBV11-2	TRBJ2-5	TRBD2	many	TGTGCCAGCAGCTGGGGACTAGCGGACCCCCAAGAGACCCAGTACTTC	CASSWGLADPQETQYF
TRBV6-5	TRBJ2-4	.	many	TGTGCCAGCAGTTACTCCTCTCGGGCCAAAAACATTCAGTACTTC	CASSYSSRAKNIQYF
TRBV28	TRBJ2-5	.	many	TGTGCCAGCAGTTTGGACAGACAAGAGACCCAGTACTTC	CASSLDRQETQYF
TRBV7-6	TRBJ2-1	.	.	TGTGCCAGCAGCTTAGGGCTGGGTCGTGAGCAGTTCTTC	CASSLGLGREQFF